These 4 T cell receptor beta chains came from one sample sequenced in a study of cytomegalovirus exposure and HLA in healthy donors. The PCR was carried out with 60 Vbeta primers and 13 Jbeta primers. Generated by immunoSEQ multiplex PCR, the TCRdb table keeps only in-frame clones and is missing some. The data show 150,000 to 160,000 clones, around 84% seen once. The sequenced material came from PBMCs. These receptors were obtained from a woman aged 18-29 years in good health and CMV-seronegative.

This chain joins TRBV11-3 and TRBJ2-7, with D possibly matching TRBD2 (6 bases). The CDR3 length is 15 residues. From germline, CDR1 is SGHNT and CDR2 YENEEA. Trimming took off 4 bases at V and 5 bases at J, with 18 bases between the two ends. The CDR3 is CASSSLSGALHEQYF. The CDR3 nucleotides are TGTGCCAGCAGCTCCTTATCGGGAGCCCTACACGAGCAGTACTTC. Full variable domain (rest looked up from reference TRBV11-3 and TRBJ2-7): EAGVVQSPRYKIIEKKQPVAFWCNPISGHNTLYWYLQNLGQGPELLIRYENEEAVDDSQLPKDRFSAERLKGVDSTLKIQPAELGDSAVYLCASSSLSGALHEQYFGPGTRLTVT.

The chain couples TRBV5-1 to TRBJ2-2, with 8 positions matching TRBD2. Germline V gene lookup returns CDR1 SGHRS and CDR2 YFSETQ. Trimming cost V 2 bases and J 4 bases; bases outside gene matches: 7. The CDR3 is made up of 16 amino acids. For the CDR3, the DNA is TGCGCCAGCAGCTTCGCGGTCGGGGGGGCCACCGGGGAGCTGTTTTTT. This sequence encodes CASSFAVGGATGELFF. The full variable domain, its missing parts supplied by reference TRBV5-1 and TRBJ2-2, is KAGVTQTPRYLIKTRGQQVTLSCSPISGHRSVSWYQQTPGQGLQFLFEYFSETQRNKGNFPGRFSGRQFSNSRSEMNVSTLELGDSALYLCASSFAVGGATGELFFGEGSRLTVL.

The rearrangement links TRBV9 to TRBJ1-2, with D perhaps matching TRBD1 (6 bases). V was pared by 0 bases and J by 5 bases, with 11 bases between. Germline V gives CDR1 SGDLS, CDR2 YYNGEE. The CDR3 length is 14 residues. CDR3 sequence (DNA): TGTGCCAGCAGCGTAGGCAGCAGGGGATATGGCTACACCTTC. This translates into CASSVGSRGYGYTF.

This clone occurred a few times. The sample contains more than one DNA sequence encoding this CDR3. The chain employs TRBV28 and TRBJ2-5; a weak D match, TRBD2 (6 bases). This CDR3 region has 13 residues. Germline CDR1 MDHEN, CDR2 SYDVKM. Trimming took 6 bases from V and 2 from J, leaving 10 bases between them. The chain's CDR3 is CASSSGGQETQYF. CDR3 DNA: TGTGCCAGCAGCTCCGGGGGACAAGAGACCCAGTACTTC.